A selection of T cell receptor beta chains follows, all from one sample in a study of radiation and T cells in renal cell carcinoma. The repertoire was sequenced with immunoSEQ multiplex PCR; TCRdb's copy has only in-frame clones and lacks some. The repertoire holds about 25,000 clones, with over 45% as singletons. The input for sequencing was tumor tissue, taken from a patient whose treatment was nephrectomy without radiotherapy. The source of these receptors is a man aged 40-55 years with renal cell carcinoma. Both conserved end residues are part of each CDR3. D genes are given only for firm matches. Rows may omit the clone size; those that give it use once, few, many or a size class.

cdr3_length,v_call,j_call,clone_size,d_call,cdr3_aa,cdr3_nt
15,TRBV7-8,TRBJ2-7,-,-,CASSLVSDSHREQYF,TGTGCCAGCAGCTTAGTTTCGGACTCTCACCGCGAGCAGTACTTC
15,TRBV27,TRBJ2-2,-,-,CASTERAGGTGELFF,TGTGCCAGCACTGAGCGGGCAGGGGGCACCGGGGAGCTGTTTTTT
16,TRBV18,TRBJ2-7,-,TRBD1,CASSRNTGTAADEQYF,TGTGCCAGCTCTCGAAATACCGGGACAGCGGCCGACGAGCAGTACTTC
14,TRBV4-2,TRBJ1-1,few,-,CASSHQGLATEAFF,TGTGCCAGCAGCCACCAGGGTTTAGCGACTGAAGCTTTCTTT
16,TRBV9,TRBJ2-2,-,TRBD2,CASSVDYLAGTGELFF,TGTGCCAGCAGCGTAGATTACCTAGCGGGTACCGGGGAGCTGTTTTTT
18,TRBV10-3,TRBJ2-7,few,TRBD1,CAISESRNIGTGLYEQYF,TGTGCCATCAGTGAGTCCCGGAATATAGGGACAGGGCTCTACGAGCAGTACTTC
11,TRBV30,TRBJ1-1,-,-,CAWSGRARAFF,TGTGCCTGGAGTGGGAGGGCCCGAGCTTTCTTT
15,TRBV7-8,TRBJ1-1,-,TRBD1,CASSLRDRGNTEAFF,TGTGCCAGCAGCCTCCGGGACAGGGGAAATACTGAAGCTTTCTTT
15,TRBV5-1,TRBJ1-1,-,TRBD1,CASSLITGGDTEAFF,TGCGCCAGCAGCCTAATTACAGGGGGCGACACTGAAGCTTTCTTT
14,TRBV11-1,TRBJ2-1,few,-,CASSLRTVGNEQFF,TGTGCCAGCAGCCTGCGGACTGTGGGGAATGAGCAGTTCTTC
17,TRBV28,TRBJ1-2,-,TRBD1,CASSLPTGTDGDYGYTF,TGTGCCAGCAGTTTACCTACCGGGACAGACGGGGACTATGGCTACACCTTC
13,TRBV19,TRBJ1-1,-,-,CAPKGVMNTEAFF,TGTGCCCCGAAGGGGGTCATGAACACTGAAGCTTTCTTT
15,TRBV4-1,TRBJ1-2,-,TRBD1,CASSQDPDRGRDYTF,TGCGCCAGCAGCCAAGATCCGGACAGGGGAAGGGACTACACCTTC
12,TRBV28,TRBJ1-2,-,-,CASSLPGYGYTF,TGTGCCAGCAGTTTACCGGGCTATGGCTACACCTTC
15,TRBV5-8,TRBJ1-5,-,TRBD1,CASSLYRGLNQPQHF,TGTGCCAGCAGCTTGTACAGGGGCCTCAATCAGCCCCAGCATTTT
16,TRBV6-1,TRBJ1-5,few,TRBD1,CASSAERGTGYQPQHF,TGTGCCAGCAGTGCCGAGAGGGGGACAGGGTATCAGCCCCAGCATTTT
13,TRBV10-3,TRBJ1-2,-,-,CAISESTVYGYTF,TGTGCCATCAGTGAGTCGACAGTCTATGGCTACACCTTC
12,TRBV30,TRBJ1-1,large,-,CAWGSTGTEAFF,TGTGCCTGGGGTTCGACAGGCACTGAAGCTTTCTTT
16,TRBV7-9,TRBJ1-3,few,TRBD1,CASSLSGTGEGNTIYF,TGTGCCAGCAGCTTATCTGGGACAGGGGAAGGAAACACCATATATTTT
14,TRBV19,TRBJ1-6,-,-,CASSITGSNSPLHF,TGTGCCAGTAGTATAACGGGCAGTAATTCACCCCTCCACTTT
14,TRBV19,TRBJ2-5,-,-,CASSSKGTLETQYF,TGTGCCAGTAGTTCCAAGGGGACTCTAGAGACCCAGTACTTC
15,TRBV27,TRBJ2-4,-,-,CASSLAGAGENIQYF,TGTGCCAGCAGTTTGGCGGGGGCGGGGGAAAACATTCAGTACTTC
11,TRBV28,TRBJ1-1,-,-,CASMGRTEAFF,TGTGCCAGCATGGGGCGCACTGAAGCTTTCTTT
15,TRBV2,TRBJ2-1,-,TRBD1,CASSGQGSSLGEQFF,TGTGCCAGCAGCGGACAGGGGTCATCGTTGGGTGAGCAGTTCTTC
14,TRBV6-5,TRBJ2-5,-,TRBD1,CASTSQQGIETQYF,TGTGCCAGCACTTCTCAACAGGGGATAGAGACCCAGTACTTC
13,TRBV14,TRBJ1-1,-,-,CASSPYTGTEAFF,TGTGCCAGCAGCCCTTACACGGGGACTGAAGCTTTCTTT
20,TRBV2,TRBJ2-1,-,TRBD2,CASSDPASGRAWLTYNEQFF,TGTGCCAGCAGTGACCCCGCTAGCGGGAGGGCCTGGTTAACCTACAATGAGCAGTTCTTC
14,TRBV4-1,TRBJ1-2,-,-,CASSQTAVGYGYTF,TGCGCCAGCAGCCAAACAGCGGTTGGCTATGGCTACACCTTC
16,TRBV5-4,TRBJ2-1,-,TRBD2,CASSLSGGVFYNEQFF,TGTGCCAGCAGCTTGAGCGGGGGGGTTTTCTACAATGAGCAGTTCTTC
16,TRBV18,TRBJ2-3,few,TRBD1,CASSSRPGQSTDTQYF,TGTGCCAGCTCATCGCGCCCGGGACAGTCCACAGATACGCAGTATTTT
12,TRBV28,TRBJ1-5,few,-,CASSLINQPQHF,TGTGCCAGCAGTTTAATCAATCAGCCCCAGCATTTT
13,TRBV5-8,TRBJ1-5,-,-,CASSTGMNQPQHF,TGTGCCAGCAGCACCGGGATGAATCAGCCCCAGCATTTT
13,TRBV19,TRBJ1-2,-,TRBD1,CASSRGQGNGYTF,TGTGCCAGTAGTAGAGGACAGGGGAATGGCTACACCTTC
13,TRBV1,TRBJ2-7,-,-,CTSSPGNPYEQYF,TGCACCAGCAGCCCGGGGAATCCGTACGAGCAGTACTTC
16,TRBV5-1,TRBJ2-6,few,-,CASSFWGASGANVLTF,TGCGCCAGCAGCTTTTGGGGGGCCTCTGGGGCCAACGTCCTGACTTTC
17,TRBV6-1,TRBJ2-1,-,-,CASSDPHLGVTYNEQFF,TGTGCCAGCAGTGACCCTCATTTAGGGGTCACCTACAATGAGCAGTTCTTC
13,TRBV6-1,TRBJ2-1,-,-,CASSDHLLSEQFF,TGTGCCAGCAGTGATCACCTCCTCTCTGAGCAGTTCTTC